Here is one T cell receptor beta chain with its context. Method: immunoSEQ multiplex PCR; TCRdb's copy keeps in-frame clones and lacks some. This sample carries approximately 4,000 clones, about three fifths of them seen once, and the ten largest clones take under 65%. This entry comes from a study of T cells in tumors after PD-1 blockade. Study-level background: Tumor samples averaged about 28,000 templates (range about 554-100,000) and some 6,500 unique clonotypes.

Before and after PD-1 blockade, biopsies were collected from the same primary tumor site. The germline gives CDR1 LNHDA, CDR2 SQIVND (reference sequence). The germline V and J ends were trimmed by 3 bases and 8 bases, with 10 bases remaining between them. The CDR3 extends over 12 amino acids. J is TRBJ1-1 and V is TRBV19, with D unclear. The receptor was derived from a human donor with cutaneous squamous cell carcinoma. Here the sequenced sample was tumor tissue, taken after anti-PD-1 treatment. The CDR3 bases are TGTGCCAGTAGTATGGAGGCGCAAGAAGCTTTCTTT. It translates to CASSMEAQEAFF.